This TCR beta chain is from a study of identical twins. TCRdb recomputed calls from the 5' RACE reads with MiXCR, one row per CDR3 protein. Of about 470,000 distinct CDR3 sequences in the sample, less than 25% are singletons; the top ten hold over 2.5%. Findings and limits, study-wide: For out-of-frame alpha sequences shared by twins, low generation probability was in excess.

Germline V CDR1 and CDR2: SGHDT, YYEEEE. The CDR3 runs to 11 residues. V shed 3 bases and J shed 11 bases, with 11 bases lying between them. This clonotype was counted between two and nine times. What it recognizes is unknown. A further study also used this sample, focusing on T cells expressing NK-cell markers. That investigation notes: Sorting of alpha-beta TCR T cells alone was achieved in several experiments with an anti-gamma-delta TCR antibody.

The source of this sequence is a woman younger than 35 in good health. This chain uses TRBV5-6 with TRBJ1-1; D remains ambiguous. The material sequenced was CD4+ T cells sorted from blood. CDR3 sequence: CASSSGRLAFF. In DNA, the CDR3 is TGTGCCAGCAGCTCCGGACGGCTGGCTTTCTTT.